These T cell receptor beta chains were read from a single sample in a study of T cell responses to AZD1222 COVID-19 vaccine. Sequencing was performed with immunoSEQ multiplex PCR; in TCRdb, only in-frame clones are kept and a portion is missing. The data hold 180,000 or so clones, with around nine tenths observed a single time. The starting material was peripheral blood, obtained on day 0 of AZD1222 vaccination. The receptors were sampled from an adult in good health. Both conserved end residues are part of each CDR3. Each record gives: J gene, D gene, V gene, clone size, CDR3 DNA, CDR3 protein. The D gene is left open where the match is weak. Expanded clones get a size class; other rows say once, few or many, or leave the size out.

>TRBJ1-5|-|TRBV19|-
TGTGCCAGTAGTATATCGGCAGGGGATAGTAATCAGCCCCAGCATTTT
CASSISAGDSNQPQHF
>TRBJ1-2|-|TRBV9|-
TGTGCCAGCACCGGGGTTAGCCGAGACTATGGCTACACCTTC
CASTGVSRDYGYTF
>TRBJ1-5|-|TRBV12-2|-
TGTGCAAGTCGCTCCCCCAGGGGGCGAAGGGGGCATAGCAATCAGCCCCAGCATTTT
CASRSPRGRRGHSNQPQHF
>TRBJ1-1|-|TRBV9|-
TGTGCCAGCAGCGGCGACAGGAACACTGAAGCTTTCTTT
CASSGDRNTEAFF
>TRBJ1-2|TRBD1|TRBV7-7|-
TGTGCCAGCACCGAAGTTGAGACCAGGACAGGGGATGGCTACACCTTC
CASTEVETRTGDGYTF
>TRBJ1-4|-|TRBV19|once
TGTGCCAGTAGTGAGAGAGCCACTAATGAAAAACTGTTTTTT
CASSERATNEKLFF
>TRBJ1-2|-|TRBV30|-
TGTGCCTGGACTTTCCCGGGCTATGGCTACACCTTC
CAWTFPGYGYTF
>TRBJ1-5|-|TRBV7-8|-
TGTGCCAGCAGCTCTGAATGGGGACAAGGGCCCCTTCATTTT
CASSSEWGQGPLHF
>TRBJ2-5|-|TRBV6-6|-
TGTGCCAGCAGTTACTTGGACAGATCCTACCAAGAGACCCAGTACTTC
CASSYLDRSYQETQYF
>TRBJ1-2|-|TRBV6-5|-
TGTGCCAGCAGTTACTCGACGGGCGCACTTGGCTACACCTTC
CASSYSTGALGYTF
>TRBJ1-2|TRBD1|TRBV29-1|-
TGCAGCGTTGAAGATCACGGGACAGGGGGCTCTAACTATGGCTACACCTTC
CSVEDHGTGGSNYGYTF
>TRBJ2-7|-|TRBV7-2|-
TGTGCCAGCAGCTTAGCCGTGGCGGGGGCGAGCTCCTACGAGCAGTACTTC
CASSLAVAGASSYEQYF
>TRBJ2-1|TRBD2|TRBV27|-
TGTGCCAGCAGTTTATCCGGCGGGAGGGCCTTCTACAATGAGCAGTTCTTC
CASSLSGGRAFYNEQFF
>TRBJ1-1|-|TRBV5-1|-
TGCGCCAGCAGCCCGGGGGGGGCGAGAGACACTGAAGCTTTCTTT
CASSPGGARDTEAFF
>TRBJ1-5|-|TRBV6-6|-
TGTGCCAGCAGTCCCGTCGAAAGGGGCGGACAGCCCCAGCATTTT
CASSPVERGGQPQHF
>TRBJ2-1|TRBD1|TRBV18|-
TGTGCCAGCTCCCGGGTTGCGGGGACAGGGGTGAATGAGCAGTTCTTC
CASSRVAGTGVNEQFF
>TRBJ1-5|-|TRBV5-1|-
TGCGCCAGCAGCCCATTACAGCAGCCCCAGCATTTT
CASSPLQQPQHF
>TRBJ2-2|TRBD2|TRBV4-1|-
TGCGCCAGCAGCCAAGATGCTGGCGGGAGATTGGCCGGGGAGCTGTTTTTT
CASSQDAGGRLAGELFF
>TRBJ2-3|TRBD2|TRBV5-8|-
TGTGCCAGCAGCTCCGGGACTAGCGGGGCAGATACGCAGTATTTT
CASSSGTSGADTQYF
>TRBJ1-2|-|TRBV24-1|-
TGTGCCACCAGTGACCCGACCCTCTATGGCTACACCTTC
CATSDPTLYGYTF
>TRBJ2-4|-|TRBV7-9|-
TGTGCCAGCAGCCCATCATCAGAGTTAGCCAAAAACATTCAGTACTTC
CASSPSSELAKNIQYF
>TRBJ2-1|TRBD2|TRBV11-2|-
TGTGCCAGCAGCTTGATATTTGCGGGAGGGGGTACGTACAATGAGCAGTTCTTC
CASSLIFAGGGTYNEQFF
>TRBJ1-4|-|TRBV6-5|-
TGTGCCAGCAGTTACTCCCAGGGTCCTAATGAAAAACTGTTTTTT
CASSYSQGPNEKLFF
>TRBJ1-1|-|TRBV18|-
TGTGCCAGCTCACCTACAGGCAACCCGAACACTGAAGCTTTCTTT
CASSPTGNPNTEAFF
>TRBJ2-2|TRBD1|TRBV6-5|-
TGTGCCAGCAGATCAGGGGGCGGGGACACCGGGGAGCTGTTTTTT
CASRSGGGDTGELFF
>TRBJ2-1|-|TRBV2|-
TGTGCCAGCAGCCCCTGGGGCAATGAGCAGTTCTTC
CASSPWGNEQFF
>TRBJ1-3|TRBD1|TRBV24-1|-
TGTGCCACCAGTGCCTCGGACAGGGACCCCACTGGAAACACCATATATTTT
CATSASDRDPTGNTIYF
>TRBJ2-1|TRBD1|TRBV29-1|-
TGCAGCGTTGAGAGACAGGGGGGCTACAATGAGCAGTTCTTC
CSVERQGGYNEQFF
>TRBJ1-3|-|TRBV6-5|-
TGTGCCAGCGGCACAGGGCCGTCCGGAAACACCATATATTTT
CASGTGPSGNTIYF
>TRBJ1-5|-|TRBV7-4|-
TGTGCCAGCAGCTTAGACGCAGGGACATGTGTTATTAATAATCAGCCCCAGCATTTT
CASSLDAGTCVINNQPQHF
>TRBJ2-5|-|TRBV9|-
TGTGCCAGCAGCTCCGGGGAGACCCAGTACTTC
CASSSGETQYF
>TRBJ2-7|-|TRBV6-5|-
TGTGCCAGCAGTCATAGGACGGTTCCCTACGAGCAGTACTTC
CASSHRTVPYEQYF
>TRBJ2-7|-|TRBV19|-
TGTGCCAGTAGTATAGGTACAAGGGCCGAGCAGTACTTC
CASSIGTRAEQYF
>TRBJ2-1|-|TRBV13|-
TGTGCCAGCAGCTATACCCTGGTGGGCGAGGCTTACAATGAGCAGTTCTTC
CASSYTLVGEAYNEQFF
>TRBJ2-2|-|TRBV19|many
TGTGCCAGTAGCCCCCTAGCAGGGGAGCTGTTTTTT
CASSPLAGELFF
>TRBJ1-6|-|TRBV30|-
TGTGCCTGGAGTGTTACGGGTCAGAATAATTCACCCCTCCACTTT
CAWSVTGQNNSPLHF
>TRBJ2-1|TRBD1|TRBV20-1|-
TGCAGTGCTAGTGATGGGACAGTGAATGAGCAGTTCTTC
CSASDGTVNEQFF
>TRBJ1-2|-|TRBV6-4|-
TGTGCCCGTCACAGGGTGGACTATGGCTACACCTTC
CARHRVDYGYTF
>TRBJ2-7|TRBD2|TRBV2|-
TGTGCCAGCAGTGCGTTATCAGGACTAGCAGATAGCTCCTACGAGCAGTACTTC
CASSALSGLADSSYEQYF
>TRBJ1-4|-|TRBV4-1|-
TGCGCCAGCAGCCAAGTGGCGGGCAGGGGTGAAAAAAAACTGTTTTTT
CASSQVAGRGEKKLFF
>TRBJ2-3|TRBD1|TRBV3-1/TRBV3-2|-
TGTGCCAGCAGCCAAGGGGCAAGACAGGGGGCTTATACGCAGTATTTT
CASSQGARQGAYTQYF
>TRBJ1-1|-|TRBV27|-
TGTGCCAGCAGTTTATCGGGCCCGAACACTGAAGCTTTCTTT
CASSLSGPNTEAFF
>TRBJ2-2|-|TRBV7-7|-
TGTGCCAGCACCGAATCGGGTACCACCGGGGAGCTGTTTTTT
CASTESGTTGELFF
>TRBJ2-3|TRBD1|TRBV11-3|-
TGTGCCAGCAGCCTCCAGGGGGCTGCTACGCAGTATTTT
CASSLQGAATQYF
>TRBJ1-2|-|TRBV11-2|once
TGTGCCAGCAGCTTATCTGGCAGGGTCAACGGCTACACCTTC
CASSLSGRVNGYTF
>TRBJ2-5|-|TRBV2|once
TGTGCCAGCAGTGTCCAGGGGAGGGAGACCCAGTACTTC
CASSVQGRETQYF
>TRBJ1-4|TRBD1|TRBV25-1|-
TGTGCCAGCAGTGATCCAGGGGGAGGCGAAAAACTGTTTTTT
CASSDPGGGEKLFF
>TRBJ2-7|TRBD2|TRBV19|-
TGTGCCAGTAGTATGACCCAGCGGGGAGGTTACGAGCAGTACTTC
CASSMTQRGGYEQYF
>TRBJ1-2|-|TRBV2|-
TGTGCCAGCAGGGGGGCGGACGGAGCTAACTATGGCTACACCTTC
CASRGADGANYGYTF
>TRBJ1-2|TRBD1|TRBV6-4|-
TGTGCCAGCAGCATGCGACAGGGAGGTTCAGGCTACACCTTC
CASSMRQGGSGYTF
>TRBJ1-5|-|TRBV6-6|-
TGTGCCAGCAGCCCTCCCAGGGAGGCCCAGCATTTT
CASSPPREAQHF
>TRBJ1-2|-|TRBV19|few
TGTGCCAGCTTCGGGGCCCTCTCCCGAGGCTATGGCTACACCTTC
CASFGALSRGYGYTF
>TRBJ1-2|TRBD1|TRBV29-1|-
TGCAGCGTTGAGGGTCGGACAGGGACCCGCTATGGCTACACCTTC
CSVEGRTGTRYGYTF
>TRBJ2-7|-|TRBV5-5|-
TGTGCCAGCAGCGAGGACATCTACGAGCAGTACTTC
CASSEDIYEQYF
>TRBJ2-3|TRBD2|TRBV27|once
TGTGCCAGCAGTGAAGTGGTTCTATTTACACGGGGGGCAGATACGCAGTATTTT
CASSEVVLFTRGADTQYF